This TCR beta chain was retrieved from a study of blood T cell repertoires in COVID-19. Study-wide background: The cDNA or gDNA used as material had been derived from T cells, B-cell-depleted T cells, or PBMCs.

Germline-derived CDR1 and CDR2 are SEHNR and FQNEAQ (reference sequence). Trimming stripped 3 bases from V and 2 bases from J, with 17 bases between. CDR3 length: 16 amino acids. Authors' methods: Amplification with reference gene primers provided the estimates of nucleated cell counts. Libraries were prepared by immunoSEQ multiplex PCR; TCRdb keeps only in-frame clonotypes and omits some of them. For V, J and clone size, that table is used; D and trimming come from the DNA. The sample carries 170,000 or so clones, over 70% recorded once. This clone has just one count. This chain joins TRBV7-9 and TRBJ2-7; D may be TRBD1 (6 bases). This receptor was identified in a middle-aged woman with COVID-19, enrolled during active disease. The sequenced material came from peripheral blood. CDR3 in DNA: TGTGCCAGCAGCTTGACCTTAACAGGGCTAACCTACGAGCAGTACTTC. Its protein is CASSLTLTGLTYEQYF.